This TCR beta chain originates from a study of cytomegalovirus exposure and HLA in healthy donors. A multiplex PCR was run with 60 Vbeta primers and 13 Jbeta primers. TCRdb's table, derived via immunoSEQ multiplex PCR, lists solely in-frame clones and lacks some. Counted here are 70,000 to 85,000 clones, roughly 60% occurring once; the ten biggest clones make up more than 5%. The CDR3 spans 14 residues. Trimming took 6 bases from V and 8 from J; bases not matched to a gene: 9. Germline CDR1 SGDLS, CDR2 YYNGEE. Note on this clone: The antigen is unknown.

Study outcomes and limitations: TCR beta chains numbering approximately 150 were designated cytomegalovirus-associated. Later analysis reportedly placed an Asian-associated ancestry cluster below the roughly 680-donor mean in N-insertions. From TCR beta sequences, most subjects' HLA-A and HLA-B alleles were reportedly predicted accurately. Association of approximately 18,000 TCR beta sequences with HLA alleles was found at 0.05 false discovery rate in a later analysis.

The rearrangement joins TRBV9 to TRBJ2-1; 9 bases are a match to TRBD2. This TCR was recovered from a man aged 25 to 40 in good health and CMV-seropositive. Sequencing was performed on PBMCs. CDR3 residues: CASNQKRTSDEQFF. The CDR3 DNA follows: TGTGCCAGCAACCAAAAAAGGACTAGCGATGAGCAGTTCTTC.